Shown below are 30 T cell receptor beta chains from a single sample sequenced in a study of CD8+CD57+ T cells in acquired aplastic anemia. The use of genomic DNA as template underpinned the TCR beta VDJ and CDR3 profiling. Via MiXCR, TCRdb re-called the reads, giving one row per CDR3 protein. This repertoire shows 150,000 to 200,000 distinct CDR3 sequences, 50% to 75% found once; its top ten account for around 45%. Material: sorted CD4+, CD8+, or CD8+CD57+ T cells (not recorded which) from PBMCs. The receptors were sampled from a human donor with severe aplastic anemia or a healthy control (not recorded which).

The chain couples TRBV14 to TRBJ1-2, with D possibly being TRBD1 (5 bases). Germline CDR1 SGHDN, CDR2 FVKESK. The CDR3 spans 15 residues. V was clipped by 4 bases and J by 5 bases, with 17 bases between them. The CDR3 sequence is CASSPVSGGEYGYTF. The DNA of the CDR3 is TGTGCCAGCAGCCCCGTATCGGGAGGGGAATATGGCTACACCTTC.

Worth noting for this clonotype: An end of the junction differs from the germline gene, which may be a read error. This chain uses TRBV27 with TRBJ1-1; D is unresolved. The CDR3 covers 15 residues. Germline-derived CDR1 and CDR2 are MNHEY and SMNVEV (reference sequence). Here the CDR3 reads CASSPGGISSTEASF. CDR3 nucleotides: TGTGCCAGCAGCCCCGGAGGCATATCGAGCACTGAAGCTTCCTTT.

This chain connects TRBV5-1 to TRBJ2-7; possibly TRBD1 or TRBD2 for D (5 bases each). The CDR3 spans 13 residues. Germline-derived CDR1 and CDR2 are SGHRS and YFSETQ. V was pared by 5 bases and J by 7 bases, with 16 bases between. The CDR3 nucleotides read TGCGCCAGCAGGCGGACCGGGACGGAAGAGCAGTACTTC. It codes for CASRRTGTEEQYF.

This clonotype was detected many times. The chain employs TRBV4-3 and TRBJ1-1; D remains ambiguous. Germline V CDR1 and CDR2: LGHNA, YSLEER. V was cut by 0 bases and J by 4 bases, with 9 bases left in between. The CDR3 is 14 amino acids. This chain's CDR3 is CASSQDTDFTEAFF. The DNA of the CDR3 is TGCGCCAGCAGCCAAGATACAGACTTCACTGAAGCTTTCTTT.

This clonotype occurred many times. The chain employs TRBV7-9 and TRBJ2-7, with 9 bases matching TRBD1. The CDR3 spans 16 residues. Unmatched junction bases numbered 7, after V lost 2 bases and J lost 2 bases. Germline loops: CDR1 SEHNR, CDR2 FQNEAQ (reference sequence). The CDR3 region is CASSLSGTGYTYEQYF. As DNA, the CDR3 is TGTGCCAGCAGCTTATCGGGGACAGGGTACACCTACGAGCAGTACTTC.

The V call is TRBV19, the J call TRBJ2-2; D is perhaps TRBD2 (5 bases). V dropped 8 bases and J dropped 7 bases, with 17 bases sitting between them. CDR3 size: 14 residues. Looked up from germline, CDR1 is LNHDA and CDR2 is SQIVND (reference sequence). The CDR3 reads CASLDSPPFGELFF. The CDR3 nucleotides are TGTGCCAGTTTGGACTCCCCACCGTTCGGGGAGCTGTTTTTT. Full variable domain (missing parts from reference TRBV19 and TRBJ2-2): DGGITQSPKYLFRKEGQNVTLSCEQNLNHDAMYWYRQDPGQGLRLIYYSQIVNDFQKGDIAEGYSVSREKKESFPLTVTSAQKNPTAFYLCASLDSPPFGELFFGEGSRLTVL.

This clonotype has at least ten counts. The chain combines TRBV29-1 with TRBJ2-1, with 11 bases fitting TRBD2. Germline V gene sequence: CDR1 SQVTM, CDR2 ANQGSEA. The V segment lost 6 bases and the J segment 2 bases; nucleotides outside the gene matches: 6. This CDR3 spans 15 amino acids. The CDR3: CSVGKLAGAYNEQFF. The CDR3 DNA follows: TGCAGCGTGGGAAAACTAGCGGGGGCCTACAATGAGCAGTTCTTC.

Ten or more counts support this clonotype. The rearrangement links TRBV19 to TRBJ2-3; 7 bases fit TRBD2. CDR1 and CDR2 from the germline V gene are LNHDA and SQIVND (reference sequence). The CDR3 length is 19 residues. Germline trimming cut 5 bases from V and 0 bases from J; bases unmatched to any gene: 17. This CDR3 reads CASSAIGLVLSSSTDTQYF. In DNA form, the CDR3 reads TGTGCCAGTAGTGCTATAGGACTAGTTCTCTCTTCTAGCACAGATACGCAGTATTTT.

The V call is TRBV6-1, the J call TRBJ2-7; TRBD2 matches at 7 bases. Unmatched junction bases numbered 11, after V lost 6 bases and J lost 3 bases. The CDR3 loop spans 15 amino acids. Germline V gives CDR1 MNHNS, CDR2 SASEGT. The CDR3 nucleotides read TGTGCCAGCAGCCTTGGACTAGTTGGTGACTACGAGCAGTACTTC. Protein: CASSLGLVGDYEQYF.

The chain employs TRBV9 and TRBJ2-5; no reliable D call. Trimming left V 4 bases short and J 5 bases short, with 9 bases between. Germline-derived CDR1 and CDR2 are SGDLS and YYNGEE. The CDR3 is 12 residues long. CDR3 amino acids: CASSSSLETQYF. The CDR3 DNA sequence: TGTGCCAGCAGCTCCTCGTTGGAGACCCAGTACTTC.

The chain couples TRBV7-2 to TRBJ1-5; D gene uncertain. CDR3 length: 14 amino acids. From germline, CDR1 is SGHTA and CDR2 FQGNSA. V lost 1 base, J lost 2 bases, and 6 bases lay in between. The CDR3 protein is CASSLVPGNQPQHF. CDR3 bases: TGTGCCAGCAGCTTAGTACCAGGCAATCAGCCCCAGCATTTT.

This clonotype appeared a single time. The J gene is TRBJ1-1, the V gene TRBV12-5; D gene unclear. Germline assignment: CDR1 LGHNT and CDR2 FRNRAP. CDR3 size: 13 residues. Trimming removed 0 bases at V and 6 bases at J, with 8 bases between. This CDR3 is CASGLVPGSEAFF. As DNA, the CDR3 is TGTGCTAGTGGTTTGGTCCCTGGATCTGAAGCTTTCTTT.

This rearrangement joins TRBV7-9 to TRBJ1-1, with TRBD1 as a possible D gene (5 bases). The CDR3 spans 15 residues. V dropped 0 bases and J dropped 5 bases, with 13 bases sitting between them. Germline assignment: CDR1 SEHNR and CDR2 FQNEAQ (reference sequence). This chain's CDR3 is CASSLARGGLTEAFF. The CDR3 coding sequence is TGTGCCAGCAGCTTAGCGCGGGGGGGTCTTACTGAAGCTTTCTTT. Filled out from reference TRBV7-9 and TRBJ1-1, the complete variable domain reads DTGVSQNPRHKITKRGQNVTFRCDPISEHNRLYWYRQTLGQGPEFLTYFQNEAQLEKSRLLSDRFSAERPKGSFSTLEIQRTEQGDSAMYLCASSLARGGLTEAFFGQGTRLTVV.

This clonotype was counted a few times. A read error may be the cause here, since a much bigger clone is one base away. The V and J genes are TRBV7-2 and TRBJ1-5; the D is unclear. This CDR3 region has 12 residues. Trimming shortened V by 5 bases and J by 2 bases, and 4 bases separated the two germline ends. Germline-derived CDR1 and CDR2 are SGHTA and FQGNSA. CDR3 in DNA: TGTGCCAGCAGCGGGGGCAATCAGCCCCAGCATTTT. Translated, it gives CASSGGNQPQHF.

This rearrangement joins TRBV12-3 or TRBV12-4 to TRBJ2-5; 8 positions match TRBD2. CDR3 length equals 14 residues. V trimming: 6 bases; J trimming: 9 bases; junction bases outside the gene matches: 12. DNA of the CDR3: TGTGCCAGCAGCTTGGACGGGAGGGGTCAGCCCCAGTACTTC. Translation gives CASSLDGRGQPQYF.

This clonotype was seen only once. J is TRBJ2-7 and V is TRBV29-1; D unclear. From germline, CDR1 is SQVTM and CDR2 ANQGSEA. CDR3 length: 12 amino acids. Trimming removed 7 bases from V and 4 bases from J, with 14 bases in between. As DNA, the CDR3 is TGCAGCGCCGTCTTTGATCATTACGAGCAGTACTTC. Amino acid sequence: CSAVFDHYEQYF.

This clonotype was picked up many times. In nucleotides, the CDR3 is TGCAGCGTTGAAGATCAGGGCAGCCCAAACTATGGCTACACCTTC. The encoded protein is CSVEDQGSPNYGYTF. The chain joins TRBV29-1 to TRBJ1-2, with D possibly being TRBD1 (5 bases). V lost 0 bases and J lost 2, with 13 bases in between. CDR1 SQVTM and CDR2 ANQGSEA come from the germline V gene. The length of the CDR3 is 15 residues.

CDR3 bases: TGCGCCAGCAGCCAAGACCGGGCCGAGCAGTACTTC. Protein product: CASSQDRAEQYF. This chain links TRBV4-1 with TRBJ2-7; D gene ambiguous. Between the trimmed V and J ends, which lost 0 bases and 6 bases, there was a span of 6 bases. Germline V lookup: CDR1 MGHRA, CDR2 YSYEKL. The CDR3 has 12 residues.

There are a few counts of this clonotype. This chain joins TRBV7-9 and TRBJ2-7; 10 nucleotides match TRBD2. CDR3 length: 17 residues. The germline CDR1 and CDR2 sequences are SEHNR and FQNEAQ (reference sequence). Trimming took 5 bases from V and 2 from J; bases not matched to a gene: 12. This CDR3 reads CASSLRLAGVSPYEQYF. CDR3 coding DNA: TGTGCCAGCAGCCTACGGCTAGCGGGAGTTTCGCCCTACGAGCAGTACTTC.

The J gene is TRBJ1-3, the V gene TRBV20-1; D is possibly TRBD1 (6 bases). The CDR3 totals 14 residues. CDR1 is DFQATT and CDR2 is SNEGSKA in the germline V gene (reference sequence). V gave up 0 bases and J gave up 4 bases, with 10 bases separating them. The CDR3 loop reads CSARDPRGGNTIYF. Here the CDR3 DNA reads TGCAGTGCTAGAGATCCCAGGGGCGGAAACACCATATATTTT.

Concerning this clonotype itself: The conserved closing phenylalanine or tryptophan is absent in this CDR3, likely reflecting a read error. The chain has TRBV27 and TRBJ2-7; D gene unclear. With 8 bases removed from V and 0 bases from J, the gap between germline ends came to 8 bases. CDR3 length equals 12 residues. Per germline, CDR1 MNHEY and CDR2 SMNVEV (reference sequence). CDR3 residues: CASLGPSYEQYS. The CDR3, as DNA: TGTGCCAGCCTTGGGCCCTCCTACGAGCAGTACTCC.

The V gene is TRBV7-2, the J gene TRBJ2-3; a weak D match, TRBD2 (5 bases). This CDR3 is built from 15 residues. V lost 2 bases and J lost 2, with 11 bases in between. The germline V gene has CDR1 SGHTA and CDR2 FQGNSA. The CDR3 sequence is CASSLWVGATDTQYF. As DNA, the CDR3 is TGTGCCAGCAGCTTATGGGTGGGAGCCACAGATACGCAGTATTTT.

CDR3 sequence: CSGSFSGGTDTQYF. The CDR3 DNA sequence: TGCAGTGGGAGCTTTAGCGGGGGCACAGATACGCAGTATTTT. The rearrangement uses TRBV20-1 and TRBJ2-3, with 8 bases matching TRBD2. The J segment lost 1 base and the V segment lost 7 bases, leaving 7 bases of the junction unmatched. The CDR3 loop spans 14 amino acids. Germline lookup yields CDR1 DFQATT and CDR2 SNEGSKA (reference sequence).

A single count supports this clonotype. The chain employs TRBV7-2 and TRBJ1-6; the D gene is possibly TRBD1 (6 bases). Germline-derived CDR1 and CDR2 are SGHTA and FQGNSA. The CDR3 has 19 residues. V was cut by 5 bases and J by 0 bases, with 20 bases left in between. CDR3 coding DNA: TGTGCCAGCAGCAACCCACGGGGAGGAGGGGGCTCCTATAATTCACCCCTCCACTTT. Translating gives CASSNPRGGGGSYNSPLHF. The full variable domain, completed using reference TRBV7-2 and TRBJ1-6, is GAGVSQSPSNKVTEKGKDVELRCDPISGHTALYWYRQSLGQGLEFLIYFQGNSAPDKSGLPSDRFSAERTGGSVSTLTIQRTQQEDSAVYLCASSNPRGGGGSYNSPLHFGNGTRLTVT.

The V gene is TRBV7-2, the J gene TRBJ2-7; the match to TRBD2 covers 14 bases. The V gene's germline CDR1 is SGHTA and CDR2 FQGNSA. J gave up 7 bases and V 5 bases, and 7 bases lay outside the gene matches. The CDR3 has 15 residues. The CDR3 DNA follows: TGTGCCAGCAGCCCGGGACTAGCGGGAGTAGGAGAGCAGTACTTC. Translated, it gives CASSPGLAGVGEQYF.

The chain carries TRBV2 and TRBJ2-1; 10 bases are shared with TRBD2. The CDR3 runs 15 residues. The V segment lost 1 base and the J segment 6 bases; nucleotides outside the gene matches: 3. Germline loops: CDR1 SNHLY, CDR2 FYNNEI. CDR3 in amino acids: CASSEGLAGVNEQFF. The CDR3 DNA follows: TGTGCCAGCAGTGAAGGACTAGCGGGCGTCAATGAGCAGTTCTTC. Full variable domain (outside the CDR3, taken from reference TRBV2 and TRBJ2-1): EPEVTQTPSHQVTQMGQEVILRCVPISNHLYFYWYRQILGQKVEFLVSFYNNEISEKSEIFDDQFSVERPDGSNFTLKIRSTKLEDSAMYFCASSEGLAGVNEQFFGPGTRLTVL.

The table lists this clonotype with many counts. The rearrangement uses TRBV10-3 and TRBJ2-2, with unresolved D. The CDR3 extends over 13 amino acids. CDR1 and CDR2 (germline): ENHRY, SYGVKD. Trimming took off 8 bases at V and 0 bases at J, with 7 bases between the two ends. CDR3 sequence reads: CAIGSSNTGELFF. As DNA, the CDR3 is TGTGCCATCGGTAGCTCGAACACCGGGGAGCTGTTTTTT.

V usage is TRBV6-1 and J usage is TRBJ2-2; TRBD1 agrees at 8 bases. This CDR3 is 15 amino acids long. V lost 6 bases and J lost 3; bases outside the gene matches: 6. The germline V gene has CDR1 MNHNS and CDR2 SASEGT. This CDR3 is CASSPTTGDTGELFF. Written as DNA, the CDR3 is TGTGCCAGCAGCCCAACGACAGGGGACACCGGGGAGCTGTTTTTT.

Only a few counts were recorded for this clonotype. This chain connects TRBV20-1 to TRBJ1-2; the D is unclear. V gave up 0 bases and J gave up 6 bases, with 20 bases separating them. The germline V gene has CDR1 DFQATT and CDR2 SNEGSKA (reference sequence). This CDR3 is 16 amino acids long. In nucleotides, the CDR3 is TGCAGTGCTAGAGATCATAGTCTGGAGTTCTTGCATGGCTACACCTTC. This translates into CSARDHSLEFLHGYTF.

This clonotype was counted between two and nine times. The chain has TRBV27 and TRBJ1-4; D not certain. CDR3 length equals 13 residues. Germline CDR1 and CDR2: MNHEY and SMNVEV (reference sequence). The germline V and J ends were trimmed by 0 bases and 8 bases, with 7 bases remaining between them. The DNA for the CDR3 is TGTGCCAGCAGTTTATCCCTAGGCGAAAAACTGTTTTTT. Protein product: CASSLSLGEKLFF.